One sample yielded the 7 T cell receptor beta chains listed below, sequenced in a study of CD8 T cells in ankylosing spondylitis. One entry per CDR3 protein results from TCRdb running MiXCR on the 5' RACE reads. The table lists 150,000 to 200,000 distinct CDR3 sequences, roughly 10% of them singletons. The sequencing input was blood, either unsorted or a sorted T cell fraction (not recorded which). The receptors come from a male donor with ankylosing spondylitis or in good health (not recorded which).

The rearrangement uses TRBV6-2 or TRBV6-3 and TRBJ2-1; a weak D match, TRBD2 (7 bases). From germline, CDR1 is MNHEY and CDR2 SVGEGT. The CDR3 has 14 residues. The ends were cut back, 8 bases at V and 8 bases at J, with 19 bases in the middle. CDR3 region: CASQGGAVLDEQFF. CDR3 sequence (DNA): TGTGCCAGCCAAGGGGGGGCCGTTTTGGATGAGCAGTTCTTC.

This clonotype showed up many times. The chain carries TRBV4-2 and TRBJ2-1; 8 bases match TRBD2. Germline-derived CDR1 and CDR2 are LGHNA and YNFKEQ. The junction had 6 bases not matched to a gene; V was cut back by 4 bases and J by 10 bases. This CDR3 is built from 13 residues. Here the CDR3 DNA reads TGTGCCAGCAGCCCTACGAGGACTAGCGAGCAGTTCTTC. Residues: CASSPTRTSEQFF.

V gene TRBV15 combines with J gene TRBJ2-3; 7 bases fit TRBD1. The germline gives CDR1 LNHNV, CDR2 YYDKDF (reference sequence). This CDR3 contains 15 residues. V trimming: 4 bases; J trimming: 0 bases; junction bases outside the gene matches: 4. This CDR3 is CATSTGQESTDTQYF. The CDR3 region has the DNA TGTGCCACCAGCACTGGACAGGAGAGCACAGATACGCAGTATTTT.

At least ten counts were recorded for this clonotype. The V call is TRBV20-1, the J call TRBJ2-1, with TRBD2 matching 10 bases. Germline CDR1 DFQATT, CDR2 SNEGSKA (reference sequence). With 5 bases clipped from V and 8 bases from J, the junction kept 24 bases outside the gene matches. This CDR3 has 19 amino acids. The CDR3 protein is CSAVSPGRGPAGGPDEQFF. Written as DNA, the CDR3 is TGCAGTGCTGTCTCACCGGGCAGGGGCCCAGCGGGGGGGCCCGATGAGCAGTTCTTC.

This chain uses TRBV11-2 with TRBJ1-2; 7 bases line up with TRBD1. With V trimmed by 3 bases and J by 6 bases, 10 bases remained unmatched. Germline V CDR1 and CDR2: SGHAT, FQNNGV. CDR3 length: 15 residues. Written as DNA, the CDR3 is TGTGCCAGCAGCTTTGGATTAGGGGGCGCCGATGGCTACACCTTC. Its translation: CASSFGLGGADGYTF.

This chain connects TRBV12-3 or TRBV12-4 to TRBJ1-4; D not certain. This CDR3 spans 13 amino acids. Trimming cost V 6 bases and J 10 bases, with 15 bases left between them. Here the CDR3 reads CASRPDRVGKLFF. CDR3 nucleotides: TGTGCCAGCAGACCCGACCGAGTCGGAAAACTGTTTTTT.

This clonotype was observed many times. J is TRBJ1-4 and V is TRBV10-2; no firm D call. Germline V gives CDR1 WSHSY, CDR2 SAAADI. The V gene lost 5 bases and the J gene lost 8 bases, with 9 bases spanning the gap. The CDR3 has 12 amino acids. CDR3 DNA sequence: TGCGCCAGCAGTTACGTGAAGGAAAAACTGTTTTTT. Translated, it gives CASSYVKEKLFF.